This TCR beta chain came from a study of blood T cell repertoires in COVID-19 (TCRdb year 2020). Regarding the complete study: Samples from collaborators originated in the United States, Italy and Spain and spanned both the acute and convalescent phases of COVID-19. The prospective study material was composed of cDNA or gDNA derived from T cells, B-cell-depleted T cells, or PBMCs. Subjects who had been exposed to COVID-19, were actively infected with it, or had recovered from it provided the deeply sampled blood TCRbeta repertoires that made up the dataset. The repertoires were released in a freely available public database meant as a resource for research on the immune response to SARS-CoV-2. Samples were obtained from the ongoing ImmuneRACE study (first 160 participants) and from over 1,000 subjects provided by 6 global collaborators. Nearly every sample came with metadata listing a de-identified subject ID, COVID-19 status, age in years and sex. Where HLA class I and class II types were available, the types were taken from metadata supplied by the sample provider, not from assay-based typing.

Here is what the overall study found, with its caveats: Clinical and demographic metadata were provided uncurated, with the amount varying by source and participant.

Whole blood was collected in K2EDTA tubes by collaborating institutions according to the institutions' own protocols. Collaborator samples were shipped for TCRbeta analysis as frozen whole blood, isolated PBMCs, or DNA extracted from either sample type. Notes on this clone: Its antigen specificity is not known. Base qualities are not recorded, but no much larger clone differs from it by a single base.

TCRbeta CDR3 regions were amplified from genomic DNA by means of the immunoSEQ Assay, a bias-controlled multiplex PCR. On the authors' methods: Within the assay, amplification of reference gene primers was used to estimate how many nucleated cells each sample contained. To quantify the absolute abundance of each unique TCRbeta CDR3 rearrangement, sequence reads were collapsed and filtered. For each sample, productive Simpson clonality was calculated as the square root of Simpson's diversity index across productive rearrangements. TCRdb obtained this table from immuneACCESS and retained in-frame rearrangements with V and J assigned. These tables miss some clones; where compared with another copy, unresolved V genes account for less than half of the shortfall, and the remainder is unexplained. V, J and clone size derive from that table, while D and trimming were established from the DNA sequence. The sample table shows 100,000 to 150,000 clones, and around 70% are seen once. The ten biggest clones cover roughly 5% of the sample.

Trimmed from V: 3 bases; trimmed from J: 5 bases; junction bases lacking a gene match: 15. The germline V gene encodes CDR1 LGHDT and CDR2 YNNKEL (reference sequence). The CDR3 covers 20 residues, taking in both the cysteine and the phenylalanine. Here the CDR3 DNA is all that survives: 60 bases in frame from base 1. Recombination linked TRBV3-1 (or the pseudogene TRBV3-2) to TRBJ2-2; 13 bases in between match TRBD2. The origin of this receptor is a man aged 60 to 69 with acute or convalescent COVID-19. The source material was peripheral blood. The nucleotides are TGTGCCAGCAGCCAGACCTCGAATAGAGGACTAGCGGGAGTTACCGGGGAGCTGTTTTTT. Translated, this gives CASSQTSNRGLAGVTGELFF.